The clone carrying this TCR beta chain turned up a few times. The antigen remains undetermined. The source of the sample is a study of T cell responses to AZD1222 COVID-19 vaccine. Study-wide findings and caveats: Only six people who got AZD1222 tested seropositive at baseline. Unmutated regions of variants are reportedly targeted by nearly half of spike-specific TCRs. Along spike, vaccine-associated CD4 TCRs were found throughout, with dominance at 160-218 and 743-854.

The method was immunoSEQ multiplex PCR; TCRdb's version includes in-frame clones alone and lacks a portion of them. The sample lists 180,000 or so clones; approximately 93% were seen once. V shed 2 bases and J shed 6 bases, with 10 bases lying between them. CDR1 is KGHSH, CDR2 LQKENI, per germline. The CDR3 spans 13 residues. This specimen consisted of peripheral blood, obtained 28 days after the second AZD1222 dose. The receptor was isolated from an adult who received the AZD1222 COVID-19 vaccine. The chain recombines TRBV18 with TRBJ1-1; TRBD1 is a possible D gene (5 bases). CDR3 loop: CASSPSGGPEAFF. The CDR3 DNA is TGTGCCAGCTCACCAAGTGGGGGACCTGAAGCTTTCTTT.